Reported below is one T cell receptor (beta chain). Its antigen specificity is not known. Base qualities were left out, and no much larger clone turns up one base away. This record belongs to a study of post-analysis software for immune sequencing data (dated by TCRdb to about 2015). As for the study more broadly: Disease courses on record covered relapsing-remitting, secondary progressive and progressive-relapsing multiple sclerosis, though some patients had no subtype annotation. Patient repertoires were compared against roughly 12 previously published healthy control repertoires from donors aged about 6 to 26 years. A subset of samples was prepared in parallel using single-end sample barcoding, then pooled and co-amplified after Illumina adapter ligation.

Libraries were built with PCR. These reads were obtained on an Illumina HiSeq 2500. To reduce PCR and sequencing biases, unique molecular identifiers were built into the TCR beta cDNA libraries. Per 1 to 10 million input T cells, approximately 500,000 cDNA molecules were obtained, such that each molecule approximated one T cell. The patient libraries were prepared and sequenced using the same protocol as the earlier healthy control dataset. Samples belonging to the same batch were prepared together, multiplexed and sequenced on a shared HiSeq lane. Turning to the authors' computational methods: MIGEC was used to process the raw barcoded reads, and molecular identifier groups with only a single read were discarded before consensus assembly and CDR3 extraction. Clonotype tables were post-analysed with VDJtools, and diversity was normalized by down-sampling all datasets to the smallest sample size. In repertoire overlap clustering, CDR3 amino acid sequences, but not nucleotide sequences, were matched to correct batch-related cross-sample contamination. Using fastp trimming at Q25 and MiXCR clonotype assembly, TCRdb reanalyzed the public sequencing data and kept in-frame beta chains. Rows matching on CDR3 protein sequence are summarized as one entry with the most common DNA and genes. TCRdb's processing, not the authors', yielded these V and J calls. This sample lists about 820,000 distinct CDR3 sequences; under 70% were detected once. The top ten clonotypes cover approximately 4.4% of the sample.

TCR beta repertoires were profiled from peripheral blood of about a dozen young patients with multiple sclerosis to demonstrate the VDJtools post-analysis software. The multiple sclerosis patients were children and adolescents ranging in age from roughly 6 to 16 years. Study-level results and caveats: Significantly lower normalized Chao1 diversity was found in multiple sclerosis patients than in controls, suggesting substantial peripheral T-cell clonal expansion. When samples were clustered directly using the F measure, samples prepared in the same batch co-clustered strongly, which prompted a batch-effect correction. The control group was slightly older than the multiple sclerosis patient group.

Specimen: blood. This TCR was recovered from a girl aged 10 to 17 with multiple sclerosis.

The DNA sequence is TGCGCCAGCAGCGGGGGACAGGGCTTGCTGACAGATACGCAGTATTTT. Translated, this is CASSGGQGLLTDTQYF. The chain links TRBV5-1 with TRBJ2-3, with 9 bases matching TRBD1. The CDR3 runs 16 amino acids, cysteine and phenylalanine included. The read is trimmed to its CDR3 DNA, 48 bases read in frame from base 1. The germline V gene sets CDR1 to SGHRS and CDR2 to YFSETQ. After removal of 4 bases from V and 3 bases from J, the junction retains 9 bases not matched to a gene.